Presented here are 3 T cell receptor beta chains from one specimen sequenced in a study of T cell responses to AZD1222 COVID-19 vaccine. The data were produced by immunoSEQ multiplex PCR, yet TCRdb's version contains in-frame clones alone and is incomplete. This table has some 70,000 clones, roughly 80% appearing once. Source: peripheral blood, taken 28 days after the second AZD1222 dose. The receptor set was obtained from an adult who received the AZD1222 COVID-19 vaccine.

This chain joins TRBV7-9 and TRBJ2-2; D possibly matches TRBD1 or TRBD2 (5 bases each). V was clipped by 4 bases and J by 3 bases, with 18 bases between them. The CDR3 loop spans 17 amino acids. The V gene's germline CDR1 is SEHNR and CDR2 FQNEAQ (reference sequence). The chain's CDR3 is CASSSGTVAWDTGELFF. For the CDR3, the DNA is TGTGCCAGCAGCTCTGGGACGGTAGCGTGGGACACCGGGGAGCTGTTTTTT. The full variable domain, with the rest looked up from reference TRBV7-9 and TRBJ2-2, is DTGVSQNPRHKITKRGQNVTFRCDPISEHNRLYWYRQTLGQGPEFLTYFQNEAQLEKSRLLSDRFSAERPKGSFSTLEIQRTEQGDSAMYLCASSSGTVAWDTGELFFGEGSRLTVL.

This sequence joins TRBV6-1 and TRBJ2-5; D not resolved. The CDR3 runs 14 residues. Germline values: CDR1 MNHNS, CDR2 SASEGT. Trimming pared 3 bases from V and 4 bases from J, leaving 12 bases between. CDR3 sequence reads: CASSDNSIRETQYF. CDR3 in DNA: TGTGCCAGCAGTGACAATAGCATCAGAGAGACCCAGTACTTC.

This clone has only a few counts. This chain connects TRBV6-5 to TRBJ2-5; 12 bases align to TRBD1. Germline-derived CDR1 and CDR2 are MNHEY and SVGAGI. V was pared by 6 bases and J by 4 bases, with 6 bases of the junction left unmatched. CDR3 size: 15 residues. CDR3 loop: CASRAGQGARETQYF. Here the CDR3 DNA reads TGTGCCAGCAGAGCGGGACAGGGGGCGCGAGAGACCCAGTACTTC.